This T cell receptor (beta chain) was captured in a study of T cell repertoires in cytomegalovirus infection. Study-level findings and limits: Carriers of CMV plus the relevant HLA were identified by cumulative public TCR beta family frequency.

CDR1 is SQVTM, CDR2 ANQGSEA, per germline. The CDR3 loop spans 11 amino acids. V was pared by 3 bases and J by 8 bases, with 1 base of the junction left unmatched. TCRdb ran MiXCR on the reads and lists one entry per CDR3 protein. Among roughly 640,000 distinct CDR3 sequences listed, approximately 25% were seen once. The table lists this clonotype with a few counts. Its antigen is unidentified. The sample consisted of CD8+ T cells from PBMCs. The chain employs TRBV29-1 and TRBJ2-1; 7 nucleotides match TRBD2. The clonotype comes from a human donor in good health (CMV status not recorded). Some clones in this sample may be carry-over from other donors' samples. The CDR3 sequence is CSVDGRHEQFF. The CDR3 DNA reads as TGCAGCGTTGACGGGAGGCATGAGCAGTTCTTC.